These T cell receptor beta chains were read from a single sample in a study of shared clonotypes between healthy human individuals. Method: immunoSEQ multiplex PCR; TCRdb's copy keeps in-frame clones and lacks some. Of 1.5 million to 2.5 million clones listed, roughly 94% are singletons. Specimen: naive CD8+ T cells sorted from blood. These receptors all stem from a man in his late teens or twenties in good health. Each CDR3 is given with its conserved first and last residue. The D gene is left open where the match is weak. A row's size may be missing; if present it is once, few, many or a size class.

V gene	D gene	clone size	J gene	CDR3 protein	CDR3 DNA
TRBV2	TRBD2	few	TRBJ2-1	CASSPSGSSYNEQFF	TGTGCCAGCAGTCCTAGCGGGAGCTCCTACAATGAGCAGTTCTTC
TRBV27	TRBD1	.	TRBJ1-4	CASRLRQGKLFF	TGTGCCAGCAGGCTAAGACAGGGAAAACTGTTTTTT
TRBV7-6	.	.	TRBJ2-1	CASSLGRVPYNEQFF	TGTGCCAGCAGCTTAGGCAGGGTTCCCTACAATGAGCAGTTCTTC
TRBV7-6	.	once	TRBJ1-4	CASSFATVQPGDEKLFF	TGTGCCAGCAGCTTTGCCACAGTCCAACCCGGAGATGAAAAACTGTTTTTT
TRBV5-4	.	.	TRBJ2-1	CASSLDGGRYNEQFF	TGTGCCAGCAGCTTGGACGGGGGGCGTTACAATGAGCAGTTCTTC
TRBV18	TRBD2	.	TRBJ2-7	CASSPPGLAGATYEQYF	TGTGCCAGCTCACCACCTGGACTAGCGGGGGCAACCTACGAGCAGTACTTC
TRBV7-9	.	.	TRBJ1-1	CASSPREGWQGNTEAFF	TGTGCCAGCAGCCCCCGGGAGGGTTGGCAGGGCAACACTGAAGCTTTCTTT
TRBV28	.	.	TRBJ2-7	CASRSRDYEQYF	TGTGCCAGCAGGAGCCGGGATTACGAGCAGTACTTC
TRBV5-6	TRBD1	.	TRBJ2-7	CASSWDRGYEQYF	TGTGCCAGCAGCTGGGACAGGGGCTACGAGCAGTACTTC
TRBV19	.	.	TRBJ2-1	CASMEGREQFF	TGTGCCAGTATGGAGGGGCGTGAGCAGTTCTTC
TRBV10-1	.	few	TRBJ2-7	CASSESYEQYF	TGCGCCAGCAGTGAATCGTACGAGCAGTACTTC
TRBV30	TRBD1	.	TRBJ1-5	CAWSSGQGAQPQHF	TGTGCCTGGAGTTCCGGACAGGGGGCTCAGCCCCAGCATTTT
TRBV7-2	.	.	TRBJ2-4	CASSLGGLPDHLQYF	TGTGCCAGCAGCTTAGGGGGACTTCCCGACCATCTTCAGTACTTC
TRBV5-4	.	.	TRBJ2-7	CASSLDYSYEQYF	TGTGCCAGCAGCTTGGATTACTCCTACGAGCAGTACTTC
TRBV5-4	TRBD2	once	TRBJ2-1	CASSRGLAGDSYNEQFF	TGTGCCAGCAGCCGAGGACTAGCGGGGGATTCCTACAATGAGCAGTTCTTC
TRBV5-1	.	.	TRBJ2-1	CASRRETPYNEQFF	TGCGCCAGCAGAAGGGAGACCCCCTACAATGAGCAGTTCTTC
TRBV5-4	TRBD1	.	TRBJ2-1	CASSYPGTAYNEQFF	TGTGCCAGCAGCTACCCCGGGACAGCCTACAATGAGCAGTTCTTC
TRBV25-1	TRBD1	once	TRBJ2-1	CASSEGDRASYNEQFF	TGTGCCAGCAGTGAGGGGGACAGGGCTTCCTACAATGAGCAGTTCTTC
TRBV19	.	.	TRBJ2-7	CASEVRSSIYEQYF	TGTGCCAGTGAGGTCAGGTCATCGATTTACGAGCAGTACTTC
TRBV5-1	.	.	TRBJ2-1	CASSATNYNEQFF	TGCGCCAGCAGTGCGACGAACTACAATGAGCAGTTCTTC
TRBV7-8	TRBD2	.	TRBJ2-2	CASSLLSGGALTGELFF	TGTGCCAGCAGCTTACTTAGCGGGGGGGCCCTGACCGGGGAGCTGTTTTTT
TRBV7-7	.	.	TRBJ2-7	CASSLSPGAAYEQYF	TGTGCTAGCAGCTTATCCCCAGGGGCAGCCTACGAGCAGTACTTC
TRBV6-5	.	.	TRBJ2-3	CASSPESHTDTQYF	TGTGCCAGCAGCCCAGAGTCTCACACAGATACGCAGTATTTT
TRBV5-4	.	.	TRBJ2-2	CASSLASGELFF	TGTGCCAGCAGCTTGGCGTCCGGGGAGCTGTTTTTT
TRBV27	.	.	TRBJ2-7	CASSRGVGYSYEQYF	TGTGCCAGCAGTCGAGGAGTGGGCTACTCCTACGAGCAGTACTTC
TRBV4-3	TRBD2	.	TRBJ2-7	CASSQDRREGPDEQYF	TGCGCCAGCAGCCAAGATAGACGGGAGGGTCCGGACGAGCAGTACTTC
TRBV27	.	.	TRBJ2-3	CASSPTPGLDTQYF	TGTGCCAGCAGTCCAACCCCGGGTTTAGATACGCAGTATTTT
TRBV6-4	TRBD1	.	TRBJ1-1	CASSPHGQGAVRTEAFF	TGTGCCAGCAGCCCACACGGACAGGGGGCCGTTCGCACTGAAGCTTTCTTT
TRBV27	.	.	TRBJ2-1	CASSALGDSGSKHEQFF	TGTGCCAGCAGCGCCTTGGGGGACAGCGGGAGTAAGCATGAGCAGTTCTTC
TRBV10-3	.	once	TRBJ1-2	CAISEVEASNYGYTF	TGTGCCATCAGTGAGGTGGAAGCTTCCAACTATGGCTACACCTTC
TRBV15	.	.	TRBJ2-7	CATSTTAYEQYF	TGTGCCACCAGCACAACAGCCTACGAGCAGTACTTC
TRBV7-9	.	.	TRBJ2-6	CASSKGPSGANVLTF	TGTGCCAGCAGCAAAGGGCCTTCTGGGGCCAACGTCCTGACTTTC
TRBV30	.	.	TRBJ1-4	CAWTGTDEKLFF	TGTGCCTGGACAGGGACTGATGAAAAACTGTTTTTT
TRBV13	.	.	TRBJ2-3	CASKVRVITDTQYF	TGTGCCAGCAAGGTCAGGGTGATTACAGATACGCAGTATTTT
TRBV11-2	TRBD1	.	TRBJ1-4	CASSWGQINEKLFF	TGTGCCAGCAGCTGGGGACAGATTAATGAAAAACTGTTTTTT
TRBV11-2	TRBD1	once	TRBJ1-1	CASSTRQGENTEAFF	TGTGCCAGCAGCACCCGACAGGGCGAGAACACTGAAGCTTTCTTT
TRBV23-1	.	.	TRBJ1-5	CASSQSRGWGYSNQPQHF	TGCGCCAGCAGTCAATCGCGGGGATGGGGATATAGCAATCAGCCCCAGCATTTT
TRBV2	.	.	TRBJ2-7	CASSVQGSWYEQYF	TGTGCCAGCAGTGTTCAGGGAAGTTGGTACGAGCAGTACTTC
TRBV9	TRBD2	.	TRBJ2-5	CASSVDRSGGVQETQYF	TGTGCCAGCAGCGTAGATCGCTCGGGAGGGGTGCAAGAGACCCAGTACTTC
TRBV23-1	.	once	TRBJ1-5	CASRRSQPQGGPGQPQHF	TGCGCCAGCAGAAGAAGCCAACCACAGGGAGGTCCGGGTCAGCCCCAGCATTTT
TRBV4-1	.	.	TRBJ2-7	CASSQKAEMAGSSYEQYF	TGCGCCAGCAGCCAAAAGGCAGAGATGGCGGGTAGCTCCTACGAGCAGTACTTC